The sequence of this T cell receptor (beta chain) was determined in a study of T cells in Graves' hyperthyroidism and ophthalmopathy. Template material for amplifying TCR beta CDR3 regions consisted of RNA transcripts. An initial round of RT-PCR targeting the TCR CDR3 relied on the HTBI primer set. TCRdb reanalysed the multiplex PCR reads using MiXCR and keeps one entry per CDR3 protein. Here the sample spans 300,000 to 400,000 distinct CDR3 sequences, 18% being singletons. The germline V gene has CDR1 MNHEY and CDR2 SMNVEV (reference sequence). Trimming pared 8 bases from V and 4 bases from J, leaving 18 bases between. The CDR3 sequence is 15 residues long. This clonotype was counted many times. Antigen: not known. Study-level findings and limits: Blood also held most thyroid clonotypes expanded beyond 0.001.

This clonotype was sampled from a woman aged 45-60 years with Graves' hyperthyroidism. Sequences were obtained from blood. The rearrangement links TRBV27 to TRBJ2-1; weak D call: TRBD2 (6 bases). CDR3 region: CASRLVGGAYNEQFF. In nucleotides, the CDR3 is TGTGCCAGCCGACTGGTCGGCGGGGCTTACAATGAGCAGTTCTTC.